The 16 T cell receptor beta chains given below trace back to one sample, sequenced in a study of regulatory T cells in long-lasting Graves disease. The time point here: persistent/refractory GD, antithyroid drugs over 5 years with positive TRAb. From RNA extracted from PBMCs, the TCR library was made. CDR3 regions were amplified by Arm-PCR using iRepertoire HTBI primers to build TCR beta libraries. In TCRdb, the multiplex PCR reads were re-called with MiXCR into one record per CDR3 protein. The table lists about 660,000 distinct CDR3 sequences, about 32% of them singletons. The material sequenced was peripheral blood mononuclear cells (PBMCs), taken when the disease was refractory, from a patient treated with antithyroid drugs. These receptors were taken from a female donor with Graves disease.

The chain is built from TRBV29-1 and TRBJ2-3, with TRBD2 matching over 7 bases. Trimming took 1 base from V and 4 from J; bases not matched to a gene: 8. This CDR3 is 15 amino acids long. Germline V gene sequence: CDR1 SQVTM, CDR2 ANQGSEA. Here the CDR3 reads CSVEGGLVRSDTQYF. CDR3 in DNA: TGCAGCGTTGAAGGCGGACTAGTAAGGTCAGATACGCAGTATTTT.

This clonotype was counted many times. The chain couples TRBV3-1 to TRBJ2-5; D is perhaps TRBD2 (6 bases). This CDR3 has 15 amino acids. Trimming removed 4 bases from V and 1 base from J, with 13 bases in between. CDR1 is LGHDT and CDR2 is YNNKEL in the germline V gene (reference sequence). The CDR3 sequence: CASSPWWRGQETQYF. CDR3 coding DNA: TGTGCCAGCAGCCCCTGGTGGCGGGGCCAAGAGACCCAGTACTTC.

The CDR3 loop is CSARADPNQPQHF. The CDR3 DNA follows: TGCAGTGCTAGGGCGGATCCCAATCAGCCCCAGCATTTT. This chain connects TRBV20-1 to TRBJ1-5; D remains unclear. This CDR3 is built from 13 residues. The V gene lost 3 bases and the J gene lost 3 bases, with 9 bases spanning the gap. Germline V gene sequence: CDR1 DFQATT, CDR2 SNEGSKA (reference sequence).

Only a few counts were recorded for this clonotype. The chain uses TRBV15 and TRBJ2-6, with D possibly TRBD1 on 6 matching bases. Trimming left V 0 bases short and J 0 bases short, with 9 bases between. This CDR3 contains 17 residues. CDR1 LNHNV and CDR2 YYDKDF come from the germline V gene (reference sequence). CDR3 sequence (DNA): TGTGCCACCAGCAGAGACAGGACAGACTCTGGGGCCAACGTCCTGACTTTC. This translates into CATSRDRTDSGANVLTF.

This clonotype was picked up a small number of times. The chain has TRBV11-2 and TRBJ2-7, with TRBD2 matching 14 bases. Germline V gene data show CDR1 as SGHAT and CDR2 as FQNNGV. Unmatched junction bases numbered 15, after V lost 5 bases and J lost 3 bases. This CDR3 region has 19 residues. Here the CDR3 DNA reads TGTGCCAGCAGCCCAGGACTAGCGGGAGGACGATCGGGGGGCTACGAGCAGTACTTC. It encodes CASSPGLAGGRSGGYEQYF. The entire variable domain, with the rest obtained from reference TRBV11-2 and TRBJ2-7, is as follows: EAGVAQSPRYKIIEKRQSVAFWCNPISGHATLYWYQQILGQGPKLLIQFQNNGVVDDSQLPKDRFSAERLKGVDSTLKIQPAKLEDSAVYLCASSPGLAGGRSGGYEQYFGPGTRLTVT.

The chain employs TRBV29-1 and TRBJ1-1; 7 nucleotides agree with TRBD1. CDR1 and CDR2 (germline): SQVTM, ANQGSEA. V trimming: 2 bases; J trimming: 6 bases; junction bases outside the gene matches: 9. This CDR3 region has 14 residues. CDR3 in amino acids: CSVEFGTVGSEAFF. The DNA for the CDR3 is TGCAGCGTTGAATTCGGGACAGTGGGTTCTGAAGCTTTCTTT.

This clonotype was detected many times. J is TRBJ1-2 and V is TRBV2, with TRBD1 as a possible D gene (5 bases). The CDR3 totals 12 residues. Germline V gene data show CDR1 as SNHLY and CDR2 as FYNNEI. The ends were cut back, 7 bases at V and 3 bases at J, with 9 bases in the middle. The CDR3 region has the DNA TGTGCCAGCACCCCCAGGGACTATGGCTACACCTTC. As protein: CASTPRDYGYTF.

The V call is TRBV6-5, the J call TRBJ1-1; a weak D match, TRBD1 (5 bases). The germline V gene has CDR1 MNHEY and CDR2 SVGAGI. The CDR3 has 17 residues. V was pared by 0 bases and J by 4 bases, with 18 bases between. CDR3 sequence reads: CASSYSRGGEGATEAFF. The CDR3 DNA reads TGTGCCAGCAGTTACTCGAGAGGCGGTGAAGGGGCCACTGAAGCTTTCTTT.

Concerning this clonotype itself: A read error may be the cause here, since a much bigger clone is one base away. This chain's CDR3 is CASSEALGGNTGAFF. The DNA of the CDR3 is TGTGCCAGCAGTGAAGCGCTTGGGGGGAACACTGGAGCTTTCTTT. The chain links TRBV2 to TRBJ1-1; perhaps TRBD1 as D (5 bases). CDR3 length: 15 amino acids. Germline V lookup: CDR1 SNHLY, CDR2 FYNNEI.

The sample holds a few counts of this clonotype. The rearrangement uses TRBV5-1 and TRBJ1-2; unclear D gene. CDR1 is SGHRS, CDR2 YFSETQ, per germline. Trimming took 3 bases from V and 6 from J, leaving 15 bases between them. The CDR3 loop spans 14 amino acids. CDR3 in amino acids: CASSSPVGYHGYTF. The CDR3 DNA reads TGCGCCAGCAGCTCCCCGGTGGGGTATCATGGCTACACCTTC.

Worth noting for this clonotype: At one end, the junction sequence differs from germline, possibly due to a read error. V is TRBV20-1 and J is TRBJ2-7, with TRBD1 matching over 9 bases. This CDR3 region has 12 residues. Germline V gene data show CDR1 as DFQATT and CDR2 as SNEGSKA (reference sequence). As DNA, the CDR3 is TGCAGTGGGAGGGGACAGGGATACGGGCAGTACTTC. This translates into CSGRGQGYGQYF.

J is TRBJ1-4 and V is TRBV19; D gene ambiguous. The CDR3 spans 14 residues. Germline CDR1 is LNHDA and CDR2 is SQIVND (reference sequence). V was trimmed by 7 bases and J by 0 bases, leaving 9 bases between them. This CDR3 is CASKRTATNEKLFF. The CDR3 nucleotides read TGTGCCAGTAAAAGGACCGCAACTAATGAAAAACTGTTTTTT. The variable domain in full, completed from reference TRBV19 and TRBJ1-4, reads DGGITQSPKYLFRKEGQNVTLSCEQNLNHDAMYWYRQDPGQGLRLIYYSQIVNDFQKGDIAEGYSVSREKKESFPLTVTSAQKNPTAFYLCASKRTATNEKLFFGSGTQLSVL.

The chain carries TRBV6-2 or TRBV6-3 and TRBJ1-2; possible D gene TRBD1, 5 bases. The germline V gene encodes CDR1 MNHEY and CDR2 SVGEGT. The ends were cut back, 6 bases at V and 4 bases at J, with 15 bases in the middle. This CDR3 comprises 14 residues. The CDR3: CASRTRGVIYGYTF. CDR3 DNA sequence: TGTGCCAGCAGAACCCGGGGGGTAATCTATGGCTACACCTTC.

The chain has TRBV28 and TRBJ2-7; 9 bases are shared with TRBD1. Per germline, CDR1 MDHEN and CDR2 SYDVKM. CDR3 length: 14 residues. Trimming removed 7 bases from V and 2 bases from J; junction bases left unmatched: 6. In nucleotides, the CDR3 is TGTGCCAGCACCAAGACAGGGGGAACCTACGAGCAGTACTTC. Translating it yields CASTKTGGTYEQYF. The full variable domain, rest sourced from reference TRBV28 and TRBJ2-7, is DVKVTQSSRYLVKRTGEKVFLECVQDMDHENMFWYRQDPGLGLRLIYFSYDVKMKEKGDIPEGYSVSREKKERFSLILESASTNQTSMYLCASTKTGGTYEQYFGPGTRLTVT.

The rearrangement joins TRBV6-5 to TRBJ2-7, with no clear D. V was shortened by 0 bases and J by 0 bases, with 9 bases between the two germline ends. Germline CDR1 MNHEY, CDR2 SVGAGI. There are 15 residues in the CDR3. CDR3 sequence reads: CASSYSWADSYEQYF. The CDR3 DNA reads TGTGCCAGCAGTTACTCGTGGGCAGACTCCTACGAGCAGTACTTC.

This clonotype was observed at least ten times. Written as DNA, the CDR3 is TGTGCCAGCAGTTTACCAGGGGGACCTAATGAAAAACTGTTTTTT. Translated, it gives CASSLPGGPNEKLFF. The chain carries TRBV28 and TRBJ1-4; TRBD1 aligns across 7 bases. Germline CDR1 reads MDHEN; CDR2 reads SYDVKM. The ends lost 2 bases at V and 3 bases at J; junction bases unmatched: 3. The CDR3 is made up of 15 amino acids.